This T cell receptor beta chain is drawn from a study of graft-versus-host responses after intestinal transplantation. As for the study in general: The recipients all started with anti-thymocyte globulin induction and then took tacrolimus and steroids for approximately 3 years. Findings and limits, study-wide: Recipient marrow held GvH clones, some first seen in ileum or blood.

Measured with immunoSEQ multiplex PCR; TCRdb has only the in-frame clones, and not every one. The repertoire includes 96,000 or so clones, roughly nine tenths of them detected once, and more than 0.15% sits in the top ten. Remarks on this clone: Its antigen is unknown.

Germline CDR1 reads SGHTA; CDR2 reads FQGNSA. Trimming removed 1 base at V and 4 bases at J, with 6 bases between. The CDR3 length is 13 residues. The sample was unstimulated CD4+ T cells sorted from spleen or lymph node cells, taken before intestinal transplant. This sequence joins TRBV7-2 and TRBJ2-3; possible D gene TRBD2, 6 bases. This clonotype was obtained from a human donor who received an intestinal transplant. The CDR3 sequence is CASSLGGADTQYF. The CDR3 DNA is TGTGCCAGCAGCTTAGGGGGGGCAGATACGCAGTATTTT.